This T cell receptor (beta chain) was sequenced during a study of T cells in Graves' hyperthyroidism and ophthalmopathy. Study observations and caveats: Progression to ophthalmopathy was predicted a median of roughly 6.8 months early. Clonotypes that were expanded in thyroid above 0.001 mostly appeared in blood too.

Germline trimming cut 4 bases from V and 7 bases from J; bases unmatched to any gene: 2. Germline V gives CDR1 SGHTA, CDR2 FQGNSA. This CDR3 comprises 13 residues. Many counts were recorded for this clonotype. Its matching antigen is unknown. Amplification of TCR beta CDR3 regions was performed using RNA transcripts as template. The HTBI primer set served for first-round RT-PCR of the TCR CDR3. TCRdb re-called the multiplex PCR reads with MiXCR, one entry per CDR3 protein. The sample carries 750,000 to 900,000 distinct CDR3 sequences, around 39% recorded once. The receptor was isolated from a man between 18 and 29 years old with Graves' hyperthyroidism. The rearrangement links TRBV7-2 to TRBJ2-5; 11 bases agree with TRBD2. Source material: blood. The DNA for the CDR3 is TGTGCCAGCAGCTCCGGACTAGCGGGGACCCAGTACTTC. Its translation: CASSSGLAGTQYF.